This T cell receptor beta chain emerged from a study of T cell repertoires in cytomegalovirus infection. Study-wide results and limits: HLA-C-restricted CMV-specific TCR beta clonotypes were dominant in the ex vivo response. Cumulated frequencies of public TCR beta families served to identify carriers of CMV plus the relevant HLA.

In its sample, this clonotype was seen a few times. The target antigen is unknown. Each CDR3 protein gets one entry after TCRdb re-called the reads with MiXCR. The sample yields about 220,000 distinct CDR3 sequences, 38% seen once. Looked up from germline, CDR1 is SEHNR and CDR2 is FQNEAQ (reference sequence). This CDR3 spans 14 amino acids. Trimming removed 8 bases from V and 3 bases from J; junction bases left unmatched: 7. The chain has TRBV7-9 and TRBJ1-1; 9 bases are shared with TRBD1. This TCR derives from a human donor in good health (CMV status not recorded). Some clones in this sample may be carry-over from other donors' samples. Source: CD8+ T cells from cultured PBMCs, taken from culture after CMV antigen stimulation. The CDR3 sequence is CASLTGTGYTEAFF. The CDR3, as DNA: TGTGCCAGCCTGACCGGGACAGGGTACACTGAAGCTTTCTTT.